This record concerns one T cell receptor (beta chain) sequence. Its antigen remains unknown. This record comes from a study of cytomegalovirus exposure and HLA in healthy donors. Use of 60 Vbeta and 13 Jbeta primers characterized the PCR. Assay: immunoSEQ multiplex PCR; the TCRdb copy retains only in-frame clones and omits some. Here the sample spans about 200,000 clones, roughly 77% being singletons. J was trimmed by 3 bases and V by 0 bases; bases with no gene match: 2. Germline assignment: CDR1 SGDLS and CDR2 YYNGEE. This CDR3 spans 15 amino acids. Whole-study results and caveats: In the analysis, some V segments, TRBV6-2 and TRBV6-3 included, were excluded as indistinguishable. Later on, analysis showed that most CMV-associated TCR beta chains appeared to be HLA-restricted.

The sequenced sample consisted of PBMCs. This sequence was found in a woman between 50 and 59 years old in good health and CMV-seronegative. V and J are TRBV9 and TRBJ1-3; 8 bases agree with TRBD1. The CDR3 here is CASSVAGTGGNTIYF. CDR3 sequence (DNA): TGTGCCAGCAGCGTAGCCGGGACAGGTGGAAACACCATATATTTT.